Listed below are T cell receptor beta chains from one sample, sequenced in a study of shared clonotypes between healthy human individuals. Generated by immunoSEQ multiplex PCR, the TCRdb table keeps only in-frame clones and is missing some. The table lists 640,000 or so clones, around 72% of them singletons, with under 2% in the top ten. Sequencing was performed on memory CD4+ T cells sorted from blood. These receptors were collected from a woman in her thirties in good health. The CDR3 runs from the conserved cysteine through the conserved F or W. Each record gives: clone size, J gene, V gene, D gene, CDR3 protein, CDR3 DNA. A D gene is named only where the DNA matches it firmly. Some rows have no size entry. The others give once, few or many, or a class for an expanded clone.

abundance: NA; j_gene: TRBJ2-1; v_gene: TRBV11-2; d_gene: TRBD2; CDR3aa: CASSHREASYNEQFF; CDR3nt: TGTGCCAGCAGCCACCGGGAGGCTTCCTACAATGAGCAGTTCTTC
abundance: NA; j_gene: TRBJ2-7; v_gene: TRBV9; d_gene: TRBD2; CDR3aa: CASSVADGRANYEQYF; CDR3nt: TGTGCCAGCAGCGTAGCAGACGGGAGGGCCAACTACGAGCAGTACTTC
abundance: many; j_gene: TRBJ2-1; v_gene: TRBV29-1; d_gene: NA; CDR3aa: CSVEDGNNEQFF; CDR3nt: TGCAGCGTTGAAGACGGAAACAATGAGCAGTTCTTC
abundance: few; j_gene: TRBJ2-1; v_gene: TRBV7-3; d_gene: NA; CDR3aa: CASSLLATSSYNEQFF; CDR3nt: TGTGCCAGCAGCTTATTGGCCACATCCTCCTACAATGAGCAGTTCTTC
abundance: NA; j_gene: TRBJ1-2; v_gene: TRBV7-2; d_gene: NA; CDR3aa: CASSPSSRRTNYGYTF; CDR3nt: TGTGCCAGCAGCCCTTCCTCTAGGAGAACGAACTATGGCTACACCTTC
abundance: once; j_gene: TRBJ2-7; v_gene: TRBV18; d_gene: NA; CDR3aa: CASSPVTGEDEQYF; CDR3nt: TGTGCCAGCTCACCAGTTACAGGGGAGGACGAGCAGTACTTC
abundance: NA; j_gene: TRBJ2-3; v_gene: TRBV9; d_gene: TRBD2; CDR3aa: CASSVAGTSGTGDTQYF; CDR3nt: TGTGCCAGCAGCGTAGCCGGGACTAGCGGGACGGGAGATACGCAGTATTTT
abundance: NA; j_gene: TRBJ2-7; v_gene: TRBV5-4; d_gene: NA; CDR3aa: CASSLDSGTDEQYF; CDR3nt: TGTGCCAGCAGCTTGGATTCAGGGACGGACGAGCAGTACTTC
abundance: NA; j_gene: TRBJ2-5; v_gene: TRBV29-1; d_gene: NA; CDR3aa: CSVDTGTLGETQYF; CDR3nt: TGCAGCGTAGATACCGGGACCCTGGGAGAGACCCAGTACTTC
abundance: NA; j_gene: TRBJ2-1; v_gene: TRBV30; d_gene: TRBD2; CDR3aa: CASPRSGRANEQFF; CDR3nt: TGTGCCAGCCCGAGAAGCGGGAGGGCCAATGAGCAGTTCTTC
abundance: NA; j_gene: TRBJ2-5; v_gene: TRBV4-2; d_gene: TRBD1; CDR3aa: CASSQVEGIGGGTQYF; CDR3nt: TGTGCCAGCAGCCAAGTAGAGGGTATAGGGGGCGGGACCCAGTACTTC
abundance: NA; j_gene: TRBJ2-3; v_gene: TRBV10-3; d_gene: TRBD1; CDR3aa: CAISEGDRGPDTQYF; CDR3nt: TGTGCCATCAGTGAAGGGGACAGGGGACCAGATACGCAGTATTTT
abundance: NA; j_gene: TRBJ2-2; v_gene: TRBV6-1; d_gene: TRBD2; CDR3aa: CASILAGTTGELFF; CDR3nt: TGTGCCAGCATACTAGCGGGAACCACCGGGGAGCTGTTTTTT
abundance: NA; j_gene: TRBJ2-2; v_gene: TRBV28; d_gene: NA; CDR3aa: CASSLSLAGRLTGELFF; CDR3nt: TGTGCCAGCAGTTTATCCCTCGCGGGTCGACTAACCGGGGAGCTGTTTTTT
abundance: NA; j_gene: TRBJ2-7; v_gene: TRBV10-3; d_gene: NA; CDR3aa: CAIRTDSNYEQYF; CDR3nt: TGTGCCATCAGGACTGACAGCAACTACGAGCAGTACTTC
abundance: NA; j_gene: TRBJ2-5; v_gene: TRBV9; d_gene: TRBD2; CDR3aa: CASSVVLAGTQYF; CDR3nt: TGTGCCAGCAGCGTAGTACTAGCGGGGACCCAGTACTTC
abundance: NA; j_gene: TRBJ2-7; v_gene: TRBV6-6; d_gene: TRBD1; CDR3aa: CASSRAQGAYEQYF; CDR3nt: TGTGCCAGCAGCCGCGCGCAGGGGGCCTACGAGCAGTACTTC
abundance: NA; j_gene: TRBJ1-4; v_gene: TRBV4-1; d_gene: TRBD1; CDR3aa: CASSQVSQGGEKLFF; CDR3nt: TGCGCCAGCAGCCAAGTTTCACAGGGGGGGGAAAAACTGTTTTTT
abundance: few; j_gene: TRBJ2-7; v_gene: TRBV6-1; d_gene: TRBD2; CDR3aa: CASSTGTSGTLEQYF; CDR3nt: TGTGCCAGCAGTACCGGGACTAGCGGGACTCTTGAGCAGTACTTC
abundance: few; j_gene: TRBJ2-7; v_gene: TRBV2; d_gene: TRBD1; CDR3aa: CASNQPGQRSYEQYF; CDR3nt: TGTGCCAGCAATCAGCCGGGACAGAGATCCTACGAGCAGTACTTC